The T cell receptor beta chain under discussion was sequenced for a study of cytomegalovirus exposure and HLA in healthy donors. This PCR relied on a set of 60 Vbeta primers and 13 Jbeta primers. Sequencing was performed with immunoSEQ multiplex PCR; in TCRdb, only in-frame clones are kept and a portion is missing. This sample yields 85,000 to 130,000 clones, of which 76% are seen a single time; 3.5% to 4% belongs to the top ten. Donors likely had unrecorded immune exposures despite being nominally healthy when sampled. The V gene's germline CDR1 is GTSNPN and CDR2 SVGIG (reference sequence). Trimming cost V 8 bases and J 0 bases; bases outside gene matches: 15. The CDR3 is made up of 16 amino acids.

The TCR was taken from a woman aged 45-59 years in good health and CMV-seropositive. This chain connects TRBV30 to TRBJ1-1; TRBD1 matches 7 bases. Sequenced sample: PBMCs. The CDR3 DNA follows: TGTGCCCGGGACCAACCGACAGGGCCCATGAACACTGAAGCTTTCTTT. Encoded protein: CARDQPTGPMNTEAFF.